The clone carrying this TCR beta chain was observed a handful of times. Its antigen is not identified. This entry belongs to a study of T-cell memory formation after mild COVID-19. Study overall: Clusters of TCRs were largely donor specific. Overall study findings and caveats: Within pre-infection memory, some responding clones were found, suggesting cross-reactive memory joined. There was no confirmation that second-wave clones peaking on day 37 were SARS-CoV-2 specific.

Looked up from germline, CDR1 is SGHAT and CDR2 is FQNNGV. The V and J ends lost 3 bases and 1 base, in that order; junction bases with no gene match: 2. This CDR3 has 15 residues. From the 5' RACE reads, TCRdb called clonotypes with MiXCR, one entry per CDR3 protein. The sample comprises 340,000 or so distinct CDR3 sequences, roughly 13% of which are singletons, and about a fifth rests with the top ten. Sequencing input: PBMCs or a T cell subset sorted from them (not recorded which). The sequence was collected from a man aged 18-30 years who had mild COVID-19 (a few samples of this study predate the infection). Cell type and time point are not known. The V gene is TRBV11-2, the J gene TRBJ2-2; 7 bases are a match to TRBD1. CDR3 in amino acids: CASSFTGVNTGELFF. CDR3 bases: TGTGCCAGCAGCTTTACAGGGGTGAACACCGGGGAGCTGTTTTTT.